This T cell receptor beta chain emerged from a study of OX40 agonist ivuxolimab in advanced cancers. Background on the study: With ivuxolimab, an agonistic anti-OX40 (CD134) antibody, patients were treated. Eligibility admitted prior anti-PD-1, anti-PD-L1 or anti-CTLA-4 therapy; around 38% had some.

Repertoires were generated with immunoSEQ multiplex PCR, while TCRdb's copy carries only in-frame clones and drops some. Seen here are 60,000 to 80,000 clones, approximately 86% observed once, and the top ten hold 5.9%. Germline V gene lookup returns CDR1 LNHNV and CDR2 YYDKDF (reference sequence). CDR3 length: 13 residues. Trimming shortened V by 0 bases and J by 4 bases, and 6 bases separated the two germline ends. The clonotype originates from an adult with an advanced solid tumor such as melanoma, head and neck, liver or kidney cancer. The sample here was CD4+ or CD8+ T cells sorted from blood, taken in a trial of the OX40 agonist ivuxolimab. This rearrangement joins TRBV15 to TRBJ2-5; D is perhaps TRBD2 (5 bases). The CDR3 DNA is TGTGCCACCAGCAGAGATGGGAGAGAGACCCAGTACTTC. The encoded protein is CATSRDGRETQYF.